The rows below give T cell receptor beta chains drawn from one sample of a study of CD8 T cells in Susac syndrome. TCRdb itself ran the immunoSEQ multiplex PCR reads through MiXCR, one entry per CDR3 protein. Among more than 65,000 distinct CDR3 sequences listed, roughly 94% were seen once. Sequencing was performed on CD8+ T cells from PBMCs. The receptor set was obtained from a human donor in good health. Each CDR3 is given with its conserved first and last residue. D genes are given only for firm matches. The size field is filled for only some rows; it gives once, few, many or a size class.

>TRBV28|.|.|TRBJ1-5
CASSFRSEGNQPQHF
TGTGCCAGCAGTTTCAGGAGTGAGGGCAATCAGCCCCAGCATTTT
>TRBV14|.|.|TRBJ2-3
CASSLDWGTDTQYF
TGTGCCAGCAGCCTGGACTGGGGCACAGATACGCAGTATTTT
>TRBV19|.|.|TRBJ2-2
CASSLTGNTGELFF
TGTGCCAGTAGCCTTACAGGGAACACCGGGGAGCTGTTTTTT
>TRBV29-1|.|.|TRBJ1-1
CSVEDRREAFF
TGCAGCGTTGAAGATCGAAGGGAGGCTTTCTTT
>TRBV9|.|TRBD2|TRBJ2-1
CASSVAGGRNEQFF
TGTGCCAGCAGCGTCGCGGGGGGCCGCAATGAGCAGTTCTTC
>TRBV7-9|.|TRBD2|TRBJ2-1
CASSPHGASGGNNEQFF
TGTGCCAGCAGCCCCCACGGGGCTAGCGGGGGGAACAATGAGCAGTTCTTC
>TRBV7-2|.|.|TRBJ1-2
CASTPEVGGSYGYTF
TGTGCCAGCACCCCAGAGGTAGGAGGGAGCTATGGCTACACCTTC
>TRBV9|.|TRBD2|TRBJ2-7
CASSAGGGAYEQYF
TGTGCCAGCAGCGCGGGGGGAGGGGCCTACGAGCAGTACTTC
>TRBV29-1|.|TRBD2|TRBJ2-2
CSVEGWTSGNTGELFF
TGCAGCGTTGAAGGTTGGACTAGCGGCAACACCGGGGAGCTGTTTTTT
>TRBV12-3/TRBV12-4|once|.|TRBJ2-3
CASSSVTDTQYF
TGTGCCAGCAGCTCTGTAACAGATACGCAGTATTTT
>TRBV5-4|.|TRBD1|TRBJ1-2
CASSPTRGNYGYTF
TGTGCCAGCAGCCCGACCAGGGGGAACTATGGCTACACCTTC
>TRBV6-5|.|TRBD2|TRBJ2-2
CASSYWPSGGATDGELFF
TGTGCCAGCAGTTACTGGCCTAGCGGGGGGGCCACGGACGGGGAGCTGTTTTTT
>TRBV30|.|.|TRBJ1-1
CAWSEWGSDTEAFF
TGTGCCTGGAGTGAGTGGGGTTCCGACACTGAAGCTTTCTTT
>TRBV7-8|few|TRBD1|TRBJ2-7
CASKGDSPYEQYF
TGTGCCAGCAAAGGGGACAGCCCCTACGAGCAGTACTTC
>TRBV12-3/TRBV12-4|.|.|TRBJ2-5
CASSSLYGGPDAIQETQYF
TGTGCCAGCAGTTCCCTTTACGGTGGACCGGACGCAATCCAAGAGACCCAGTACTTC
>TRBV4-1|.|.|TRBJ2-5
CASSQVEGKETQYF
TGCGCCAGCAGCCAAGTGGAGGGTAAAGAGACCCAGTACTTC
>TRBV2|.|.|TRBJ1-4
CASSVNEKLFF
TGTGCCAGCAGCGTTAATGAAAAACTGTTTTTT
>TRBV6-2/TRBV6-3|once|.|TRBJ1-1
CASSYSRGASISNTEAFF
TGTGCCAGCAGTTACTCTCGGGGGGCTTCGATCTCGAACACTGAAGCTTTCTTT
>TRBV24-1|.|.|TRBJ2-5
CATSDFAETQYF
TGTGCCACCAGTGATTTCGCGGAGACCCAGTACTTC
>TRBV7-9|.|TRBD2|TRBJ2-2
CASSFFSGGSTGELFF
TGTGCCAGCAGCTTCTTCAGCGGGGGGTCTACCGGGGAGCTGTTTTTT
>TRBV29-1|.|.|TRBJ1-2
CSVPDYYGYTF
TGCAGCGTACCAGACTACTATGGCTACACCTTC
>TRBV12-3/TRBV12-4|.|TRBD1|TRBJ1-5
CASSSLDRGARQPQHF
TGTGCCTCAAGCTCGCTCGACAGGGGGGCAAGACAGCCCCAGCATTTT
>TRBV3-1|.|.|TRBJ1-5
CASSLDPVAQPQHF
TGTGCCAGCAGCCTGGACCCCGTGGCTCAGCCCCAGCATTTT
>TRBV12-5|once|.|TRBJ1-5
CASGRAPQHF
TGTGCTAGTGGAAGGGCGCCCCAGCATTTT
>TRBV29-1|.|.|TRBJ2-2
CSVEPRTGELFF
TGCAGCGTTGAACCACGCACCGGGGAGCTGTTTTTT
>TRBV7-9|.|.|TRBJ2-2
CASSLDYGTGELFF
TGTGCCAGCAGCTTAGACTACGGCACCGGGGAGCTGTTTTTT
>TRBV19|few|TRBD1|TRBJ2-7
CASSPGTGSSYEQYF
TGTGCCAGTAGCCCGGGGACAGGGAGCTCCTACGAGCAGTACTTC
>TRBV5-1|few|TRBD2|TRBJ2-7
CASSELAASSYEQYF
TGCGCCAGCAGCGAACTAGCGGCCTCTTCCTACGAGCAGTACTTC
>TRBV3-1|.|.|TRBJ2-7
CATDGRWAYEQYF
TGTGCCACGGATGGACGGTGGGCCTACGAGCAGTACTTC
>TRBV5-6|.|TRBD1|TRBJ2-2
CASRYRGRGNTGELFF
TGTGCCAGCAGGTACAGGGGGCGGGGGAACACCGGGGAGCTGTTTTTT
>TRBV6-1|once|.|TRBJ2-1
CASSGFLPFYNEQFF
TGTGCCAGCAGTGGATTCTTACCCTTCTACAATGAGCAGTTCTTC
>TRBV9|.|.|TRBJ1-4
CASSVGLIATNEKLFF
TGTGCCAGCAGCGTAGGACTGATTGCAACTAATGAAAAACTGTTTTTT
>TRBV7-9|.|.|TRBJ2-6
CASSSIRGSGANVLTF
TGTGCCAGCAGCTCAATAAGGGGGTCTGGGGCCAACGTCCTGACTTTC
>TRBV27|.|.|TRBJ2-3
CASSLSLHRPSEGTQYF
TGTGCCAGCAGTTTATCGCTCCACAGGCCCTCGGAGGGTACGCAGTATTTT
>TRBV28|.|.|TRBJ1-2
CASSPPEGYYGYTF
TGTGCCAGCAGCCCCCCTGAGGGGTACTATGGCTACACCTTC
>TRBV7-9|.|.|TRBJ2-3
CASRSLALLTDTQYF
TGTGCCAGCAGGTCCCTAGCGCTGCTCACAGATACGCAGTATTTT
>TRBV6-1|.|TRBD2|TRBJ2-1
CASRAAAGGIYNEQFF
TGTGCCAGCAGGGCCGCGGCGGGGGGGATATACAATGAGCAGTTCTTC
>TRBV28|.|TRBD2|TRBJ2-5
CASSFSTSDETQYF
TGTGCCAGCAGTTTTTCGACTAGCGATGAGACCCAGTACTTC
>TRBV4-2|.|.|TRBJ2-5
CASSHSEYQETQYF
TGTGCCAGCAGCCATTCAGAGTACCAAGAGACCCAGTACTTC
>TRBV7-8|.|.|TRBJ2-7
CASSIAGTVSYEQYF
TGTGCCAGCAGCATCGCCGGGACGGTCTCCTACGAGCAGTACTTC